The 30 T cell receptor beta chains below were found in one sample sequenced in a study of CD8+ T cells in alopecia areata. The treatment was: oral pan-JAK inhibitor, 5-10 mg twice daily. Following extraction, RNA underwent reverse transcription to cDNA, which served as the sequencing template. Repertoires were generated with immunoSEQ multiplex PCR, while TCRdb's copy carries only in-frame clones and drops some. This table has 160,000 or so clones, just over 65% appearing once. The source material was CD4+ T cells sorted from blood, sampled at week 4, from a patient treated with tofacitinib. These receptors were taken from a human donor with alopecia areata.

This clone was recorded a few times. Distinct nucleotide sequences in the sample also encode this CDR3. The chain employs TRBV29-1 and TRBJ1-2, with D uncertain. Germline CDR1 reads SQVTM; CDR2 reads ANQGSEA. CDR3 length: 12 residues. Trimming removed 1 base from V and 2 bases from J, with 5 bases in between. CDR3 nucleotide sequence: TGCAGCGTTGAAGGTCAGAACTATGGCTACACCTTC. It is translated as CSVEGQNYGYTF.

J is TRBJ2-7 and V is TRBV5-4, with TRBD1 as a possible D gene (6 bases). The CDR3 runs 18 residues. Trimming removed 4 bases at V and 5 bases at J, with 28 bases between. Looked up from germline, CDR1 is SGHNT and CDR2 is YYREEE (reference sequence). Here the CDR3 reads CASSRLVGVTGGVHEQYF. The CDR3 nucleotides read TGTGCCAGCAGCCGTTTGGTGGGGGTGACAGGAGGAGTCCACGAGCAGTACTTC.

The rearrangement uses TRBV5-1 and TRBJ2-2, with a weak D call TRBD2 (6 bases). CDR1 is SGHRS, CDR2 YFSETQ, per germline. CDR3 length: 15 residues. The ends were cut back, 3 bases at V and 4 bases at J, with 13 bases in the middle. CDR3 in amino acids: CASSSAGTPTGELFF. CDR3 in DNA: TGCGCCAGCAGCTCAGCCGGGACTCCCACCGGGGAGCTGTTTTTT.

This chain uses TRBV29-1 with TRBJ1-1; D is ambiguous. Germline loops: CDR1 SQVTM, CDR2 ANQGSEA. CDR3 length: 12 residues. Trimming stripped 6 bases from V and 1 base from J, with 9 bases between. CDR3 bases: TGCAGCGTCGGGGTCCCGAACACTGAAGCTTTCTTT. Its protein is CSVGVPNTEAFF. Looking up the rest from reference TRBV29-1 and TRBJ1-1 gives the full variable domain: SAVISQKPSRDICQRGTSLTIQCQVDSQVTMMFWYRQQPGQSLTLIATANQGSEATYESGFVIDKFPISRPNLTFSTLTVSNMSPEDSSIYLCSVGVPNTEAFFGQGTRLTVV.

The chain employs TRBV2 and TRBJ1-2; 8 bases agree with TRBD1. Germline trimming cut 4 bases from V and 0 bases from J; bases unmatched to any gene: 1. From germline, CDR1 is SNHLY and CDR2 FYNNEI. The CDR3 runs to 14 residues. DNA of the CDR3: TGTGCCAGCAGTGGGGACAGGACTAACTATGGCTACACCTTC. Its protein product is CASSGDRTNYGYTF.

The V and J genes are TRBV7-9 and TRBJ1-1, with TRBD1 identical over 8 bases. The CDR3 spans 15 residues. CDR1 and CDR2 (germline): SEHNR, FQNEAQ (reference sequence). The junction had 9 bases not matched to a gene; V was cut back by 5 bases and J by 4 bases. CDR3 nucleotide sequence: TGTGCCAGCAGCCCCCAGGGGGCTTCGGGCACTGAAGCTTTCTTT. Encoded protein: CASSPQGASGTEAFF.

The gene calls are TRBV7-8 and TRBJ2-5, with a tentative D call TRBD1 (6 bases). The V gene's germline CDR1 is SGHVS and CDR2 FQNEAQ. V gave up 7 bases and J gave up 2 bases, with 14 bases separating them. The CDR3 extends over 14 amino acids. CDR3 sequence reads: CASTPLQGQETQYF. The CDR3 DNA follows: TGTGCCAGCACCCCCCTACAGGGACAAGAGACCCAGTACTTC. The complete variable domain, with remaining parts taken from reference TRBV7-8 and TRBJ2-5, reads GAGVSQSPRYKVAKRGQDVALRCDPISGHVSLFWYQQALGQGPEFLTYFQNEAQLDKSGLPSDRFFAERPEGSVSTLKIQRTQQEDSAVYLCASTPLQGQETQYFGPGTRLLVL.

The chain recombines TRBV25-1 with TRBJ1-1; D gene ambiguous. The V end lost 4 bases, the J end lost 6 bases, and 12 bases lay between the germline ends. The CDR3 is 13 residues long. Germline V gene sequence: CDR1 MGHDK, CDR2 SYGVNS. The CDR3 here is CASSATPRAEAFF. CDR3 sequence (DNA): TGTGCCAGCAGTGCGACCCCAAGGGCTGAAGCTTTCTTT. Based on the CDR3 plus reference TRBV25-1 and TRBJ1-1, the full variable domain is EADIYQTPRYLVIGTGKKITLECSQTMGHDKMYWYQQDPGMELHLIHYSYGVNSTEKGDLSSESTVSRIRTEHFPLTLESARPSHTSQYLCASSATPRAEAFFGQGTRLTVV.

The chain is built from TRBV4-1 and TRBJ2-1, with TRBD2 matching over 8 bases. The trim removed 1 base at V and 3 bases at J, leaving 5 bases unmatched. This CDR3 has 16 residues. Germline CDR1 MGHRA, CDR2 YSYEKL. The CDR3 reads CASSQGRGGRYNEQFF. As DNA, the CDR3 is TGCGCCAGCAGCCAAGGACGGGGGGGCCGCTACAATGAGCAGTTCTTC.

This rearrangement joins TRBV29-1 to TRBJ2-7; perhaps TRBD1 as D (6 bases). V dropped 3 bases and J dropped 5 bases, with 11 bases sitting between them. CDR1 and CDR2 from the germline V gene are SQVTM and ANQGSEA. The CDR3 is made up of 12 amino acids. The CDR3 DNA reads as TGCAGCGTTGAGGGGACATTCCACGAGCAGTACTTC. Its protein product is CSVEGTFHEQYF.

The chain recombines TRBV7-3 with TRBJ2-3; a possible D gene is TRBD2 (6 bases). The CDR3 totals 14 residues. Germline V lookup: CDR1 SGHTA, CDR2 FQGTGA. V was pared by 1 base and J by 3 bases, with 8 bases between. CDR3 nucleotide sequence: TGTGCCAGCAGCTTAAAAGGGAGGACAGATACGCAGTATTTT. It yields the protein CASSLKGRTDTQYF.

The V and J genes are TRBV30 and TRBJ2-7; no reliable D call. This CDR3 is 11 amino acids long. Trimming removed 2 bases at V and 3 bases at J, with 5 bases between. Germline values: CDR1 GTSNPN, CDR2 SVGIG (reference sequence). The CDR3 reads CAWSLDYEQYF. The CDR3 DNA reads as TGTGCCTGGAGTCTGGACTACGAGCAGTACTTC.

This clone was detected a few times. The same CDR3 can be traced to other DNA sequences in this sample. J is TRBJ1-4 and V is TRBV20-1; D gene unclear. V lost 6 bases, J lost 8 bases, and 10 bases lay in between. The CDR3 runs 11 residues. Germline V gene lookup returns CDR1 DFQATT and CDR2 SNEGSKA (reference sequence). The DNA for the CDR3 is TGCAGTGCGCCCTCAAGGGAAAAACTGTTTTTT. Protein product: CSAPSREKLFF.

V gene TRBV7-9 combines with J gene TRBJ1-2; TRBD1 matches at 10 bases. CDR3 length: 13 amino acids. Trimming at V came to 5 bases and at J to 6 bases, leaving 3 bases not matched to a gene. Germline V gene lookup returns CDR1 SEHNR and CDR2 FQNEAQ (reference sequence). As DNA, the CDR3 is TGTGCCAGCAGCGCGGGACAGGGGCATGGCTACACCTTC. This gives the protein CASSAGQGHGYTF.

The chain employs TRBV2 and TRBJ1-5; 10 bases align to TRBD1. The V gene end was trimmed by 8 bases and the J gene end by 7 bases; junction bases not matched to a gene: 8. Germline values: CDR1 SNHLY, CDR2 FYNNEI. The CDR3 totals 14 residues. CDR3 sequence (DNA): TGTGCCAGCGGAAGACAGGGGGCGGAACAGCCCCAGCATTTT. Translated: CASGRQGAEQPQHF.

This clone was counted a single time. The chain links TRBV9 to TRBJ1-2; D is undetermined. The CDR3 sequence is 13 residues long. With 0 bases removed from V and 5 bases from J, the gap between germline ends came to 8 bases. Germline V lookup: CDR1 SGDLS, CDR2 YYNGEE. This CDR3 is CASSVEEEYGYTF. CDR3 coding DNA: TGTGCCAGCAGCGTAGAAGAGGAATATGGCTACACCTTC.

The chain carries TRBV19 and TRBJ1-5, with TRBD1 as a possible D gene (5 bases). Germline CDR1 reads LNHDA; CDR2 reads SQIVND (reference sequence). V dropped 3 bases and J dropped 1 base, with 7 bases sitting between them. The CDR3 spans 14 residues. As DNA, the CDR3 is TGTGCCAGTAGTATCTCAGGGAGCAATCAGCCCCAGCATTTT. Translation: CASSISGSNQPQHF. Full variable domain (outside the CDR3, taken from reference TRBV19 and TRBJ1-5): DGGITQSPKYLFRKEGQNVTLSCEQNLNHDAMYWYRQDPGQGLRLIYYSQIVNDFQKGDIAEGYSVSREKKESFPLTVTSAQKNPTAFYLCASSISGSNQPQHFGDGTRLSIL.

CDR3 coding DNA: TGCAGCGTTGCAGGGGACAGCAAAAACATTCAGTACTTC. The encoded protein is CSVAGDSKNIQYF. J is TRBJ2-4 and V is TRBV29-1, with 7 nucleotides matching TRBD1. V lost 4 bases, J lost 3 bases, and 3 bases stayed unmatched. The germline V gene encodes CDR1 SQVTM and CDR2 ANQGSEA. The CDR3 sequence is 13 residues long.

V and J are TRBV7-6 and TRBJ2-6; 8 bases are a match to TRBD1. V trimming: 4 bases; J trimming: 3 bases; junction bases outside the gene matches: 8. The germline V gene encodes CDR1 SGHVS and CDR2 FNYEAQ. The CDR3 totals 17 residues. The CDR3 reads CASSSNSRGHGANVLTF. The CDR3 DNA follows: TGTGCCAGCAGCTCAAACTCCAGGGGGCATGGGGCCAACGTCCTGACTTTC. Full variable domain (missing parts from reference TRBV7-6 and TRBJ2-6): GAGVSQSPRYKVTKRGQDVALRCDPISGHVSLYWYRQALGQGPEFLTYFNYEAQQDKSGLPNDRFSAERPEGSISTLTIQRTEQRDSAMYRCASSSNSRGHGANVLTFGAGSRLTVL.

The rearrangement links TRBV7-9 to TRBJ2-7; D unclear. Trimming shortened V by 9 bases and J by 1 base, and 13 bases separated the two germline ends. CDR1 and CDR2 (germline): SEHNR, FQNEAQ (reference sequence). The CDR3 loop spans 13 amino acids. CDR3 sequence (DNA): TGTGCCAGTACAGACCATACGTCCTACGAGCAGTACTTC. The encoded protein is CASTDHTSYEQYF.

J is TRBJ1-5 and V is TRBV2; D is possibly TRBD1 (5 bases). V lost 3 bases and J 2 bases, leaving 8 bases between the germline ends. Germline values: CDR1 SNHLY, CDR2 FYNNEI. This CDR3 spans 14 amino acids. The CDR3 loop reads CASSEQGGNQPQHF. The DNA of the CDR3 is TGTGCCAGCAGTGAGCAGGGCGGCAATCAGCCCCAGCATTTT.

The rearrangement uses TRBV30 and TRBJ1-1, with a tentative D call TRBD1 (5 bases). V lost 3 bases to trimming and J lost 0 bases, with 20 bases between them. CDR3 size: 17 residues. In germline, CDR1 is GTSNPN, CDR2 SVGIG (reference sequence). CDR3 residues: CAWSFWQGPRMNTEAFF. The CDR3 DNA is TGTGCCTGGAGCTTCTGGCAGGGCCCACGAATGAACACTGAAGCTTTCTTT.

Written as DNA, the CDR3 is TGTGCCTGGAGCGCGGACAGAACCACTAACTATGGCTACACCTTC. Encoded protein: CAWSADRTTNYGYTF. The chain employs TRBV30 and TRBJ1-2; weak D call: TRBD1 (6 bases). The V gene's germline CDR1 is GTSNPN and CDR2 SVGIG (reference sequence). Trimming took 3 bases from V and 0 from J, leaving 14 bases between them. This CDR3 has 15 residues.

The sample holds a few counts of this clone. Mismatch with germline at one junction end may stem from a read error. The chain is built from TRBV16 and TRBJ1-2; a possible D gene is TRBD1 (6 bases). Germline assignment: CDR1 KGHSY and CDR2 FQNENV. This CDR3 is built from 15 residues. CDR3: CASSQSGAENSGYTF. The CDR3 nucleotides are TGTGCCAGCAGCCAATCGGGGGCAGAAAACTCTGGCTACACCTTC.

This clone was observed a handful of times. The chain couples TRBV5-4 to TRBJ2-5, with 10 bases aligning to TRBD1. The V segment lost 3 bases and the J segment 2 bases; nucleotides outside the gene matches: 1. Germline CDR1 reads SGHNT; CDR2 reads YYREEE (reference sequence). The CDR3 is 14 amino acids. The CDR3 is CASSWDRGQETQYF. In DNA form, the CDR3 reads TGTGCCAGCAGCTGGGACAGGGGACAAGAGACCCAGTACTTC. The whole variable domain, remainder taken from reference TRBV5-4 and TRBJ2-5, is ETGVTQSPTHLIKTRGQQVTLRCSSQSGHNTVSWYQQALGQGPQFIFQYYREEENGRGNFPPRFSGLQFPNYSSELNVNALELDDSALYLCASSWDRGQETQYFGPGTRLLVL.

J is TRBJ2-7 and V is TRBV30; 8 bases align to TRBD1. CDR1 is GTSNPN, CDR2 SVGIG, per germline (reference sequence). The CDR3 covers 14 residues. Trimming removed 5 bases from V and 4 bases from J; junction bases left unmatched: 10. CDR3: CAWGTGTGLYEQYF. The CDR3 DNA reads as TGTGCCTGGGGGACCGGGACAGGACTTTACGAGCAGTACTTC.

There are a few counts of this clone. The chain links TRBV29-1 to TRBJ2-1, with D hard to call. V lost 5 bases to trimming and J lost 10 bases, with 15 bases between them. CDR1 is SQVTM and CDR2 is ANQGSEA in the germline V gene. There are 12 residues in the CDR3. The CDR3 sequence: CSVYLLRREQFF. CDR3 coding DNA: TGCAGCGTTTACCTACTACGCCGCGAGCAGTTCTTC.

This clone has just one count. The chain recombines TRBV29-1 with TRBJ1-2, with 7 bases that match TRBD1. The germline gives CDR1 SQVTM, CDR2 ANQGSEA. Germline trimming cut 1 base from V and 2 bases from J; bases unmatched to any gene: 1. CDR3 size: 13 residues. In nucleotides, the CDR3 is TGCAGCGTTGAAGGCAGGGGGAACTATGGCTACACCTTC. Amino acid sequence: CSVEGRGNYGYTF. Looking up the rest from reference TRBV29-1 and TRBJ1-2 gives the full variable domain: SAVISQKPSRDICQRGTSLTIQCQVDSQVTMMFWYRQQPGQSLTLIATANQGSEATYESGFVIDKFPISRPNLTFSTLTVSNMSPEDSSIYLCSVEGRGNYGYTFGSGTRLTVV.

V and J are TRBV6-5 and TRBJ2-1; the match to TRBD1 covers 12 bases. The CDR3 runs to 15 residues. CDR1 and CDR2 from the germline V gene are MNHEY and SVGAGI. The V and J ends lost 4 bases and 8 bases, in that order; junction bases with no gene match: 6. CDR3 DNA sequence: TGTGCCAGCAGTTCACCGGGACAGGGGGCCGATGAGCAGTTCTTC. Its protein is CASSSPGQGADEQFF.

This clone has at least ten counts. This chain uses TRBV7-9 with TRBJ2-3; 9 nucleotides agree with TRBD1. The V and J ends lost 5 bases and 3 bases, in that order; junction bases with no gene match: 9. Germline assignment: CDR1 SEHNR and CDR2 FQNEAQ (reference sequence). The CDR3 runs to 16 residues. CDR3 region: CASSTGTGLGTDTQYF. The CDR3 bases are TGTGCCAGCAGCACGGGGACAGGGCTTGGTACAGATACGCAGTATTTT.